These 12 T cell receptor beta chains were sequenced from one sample in a study of blood T cells in healthy people across ages. Combining a sample-barcoded 5' primer with a J-beta primer mix, a second PCR ran for roughly 6 to 12 cycles. MiXCR, applied by TCRdb to the 5' RACE reads, yields one record per CDR3 protein. Of 600,000 to 650,000 distinct CDR3 sequences in the sample, under 70% were seen once. Material for sequencing was blood. These receptors all stem from a man between 60 and 70 years old in good health.

This clonotype was observed a handful of times. This chain joins TRBV9 and TRBJ2-7; 7 bases line up with TRBD1. Trimming at V came to 0 bases and at J to 2 bases, leaving 2 bases not matched to a gene. The CDR3 spans 14 residues. Germline V gives CDR1 SGDLS, CDR2 YYNGEE. Here the CDR3 DNA reads TGTGCCAGCAGCGTAGGGGGGACAGCCTACGAGCAGTACTTC. It translates to CASSVGGTAYEQYF.

The CDR3 bases are TGTGCCAGCAGCATGCTGGGGCGGGAGCAGTACTTC. This sequence encodes CASSMLGREQYF. The chain couples TRBV7-6 to TRBJ2-7; TRBD1 might be the D (5 bases). CDR1 is SGHVS and CDR2 is FNYEAQ in the germline V gene. Trimming removed 5 bases from V and 7 bases from J, with 12 bases in between. The CDR3 spans 12 residues.

The chain carries TRBV20-1 and TRBJ1-1; no clear D. The V gene's germline CDR1 is DFQATT and CDR2 SNEGSKA (reference sequence). V dropped 4 bases and J dropped 0 bases, with 12 bases sitting between them. CDR3 length: 14 residues. The CDR3 region has the DNA TGCAGTGCTACTAGAGGCATGATGAACACTGAAGCTTTCTTT. Its protein is CSATRGMMNTEAFF.

This chain uses TRBV7-9 with TRBJ2-1; TRBD1 matches 8 bases. The DNA end lines up better with TRBJ2-7; the J call may be wrong. Germline V gene lookup returns CDR1 SEHNR and CDR2 FQNEAQ (reference sequence). The CDR3 totals 15 residues. The CDR3 DNA reads TGTGCCAGCAGCGATCAAACAGGGGGGAAGTACGAGCAGTACTTC. Protein product: CASSDQTGGKYEQYF.

The CDR3 DNA reads as TGTGCCAGCAGCGCCGGGCGGGACAGGGGGTTGTTTGCCACTGAAGCTTTCTTT. This translates into CASSAGRDRGLFATEAFF. V usage is TRBV27 and J usage is TRBJ1-1; 11 bases map to TRBD1. V was pared by 6 bases and J by 4 bases, with 16 bases of the junction left unmatched. This CDR3 is 18 amino acids long. Germline V gene sequence: CDR1 MNHEY, CDR2 SMNVEV (reference sequence).

The chain employs TRBV6-6 and TRBJ2-7; perhaps TRBD2 as D (6 bases). Germline V CDR1 and CDR2: MNHNY, SVGAGI (reference sequence). Trimming cost V 2 bases and J 6 bases, with 17 bases left between them. The CDR3 is 15 residues long. The CDR3 DNA sequence: TGTGCCAGCAGTTACGGTCCTCCGGGGGACTTCGAGCAGTACTTC. Amino acids: CASSYGPPGDFEQYF.

This clonotype was picked up a small number of times. The chain carries TRBV15 and TRBJ2-1; D is unclear. The germline V gene has CDR1 LNHNV and CDR2 YYDKDF (reference sequence). The CDR3 length is 15 residues. V lost 3 bases and J lost 5, with 14 bases in between. CDR3 sequence: CATSSQYRDNNEQFF. The CDR3 region has the DNA TGTGCCACCAGCAGTCAGTATAGGGATAACAATGAGCAGTTCTTC.

The gene calls are TRBV20-1 and TRBJ1-1; 7 nucleotides line up with TRBD1. The trim removed 5 bases at V and 0 bases at J, leaving 9 bases unmatched. CDR1 is DFQATT and CDR2 is SNEGSKA in the germline V gene (reference sequence). This CDR3 has 15 amino acids. The CDR3 bases are TGCAGTGCTGGGGGGACAGCGAACATGAACACTGAAGCTTTCTTT. Protein sequence: CSAGGTANMNTEAFF.

V is TRBV19 and J is TRBJ2-1; D uncertain. Germline V gives CDR1 LNHDA, CDR2 SQIVND (reference sequence). V lost 7 bases, J lost 5 bases, and 3 bases lay in between. This CDR3 comprises 10 residues. The CDR3 bases are TGTGCCAGTAACAACAATGAGCAGTTCTTC. It translates to CASNNNEQFF. The entire variable domain, with the rest obtained from reference TRBV19 and TRBJ2-1, is as follows: DGGITQSPKYLFRKEGQNVTLSCEQNLNHDAMYWYRQDPGQGLRLIYYSQIVNDFQKGDIAEGYSVSREKKESFPLTVTSAQKNPTAFYLCASNNNEQFFGPGTRLTVL.

This clonotype was recorded a few times. The rearrangement links TRBV7-2 to TRBJ2-7; TRBD2 aligns across 7 bases. Trimming cost V 4 bases and J 3 bases; bases outside gene matches: 6. The CDR3 extends over 14 amino acids. Germline V CDR1 and CDR2: SGHTA, FQGNSA. The CDR3 nucleotides read TGTGCCAGCAGCTCCACACTAGCGAACTACGAGCAGTACTTC. Translating gives CASSSTLANYEQYF.

This chain uses TRBV18 with TRBJ2-3; 7 bases map to TRBD2. The CDR3 sequence is 12 residues long. J lost 12 bases, V lost 6 bases, and 9 bases had no gene match. Per the germline V gene, CDR1 is KGHSH and CDR2 is LQKENI. The CDR3 region has the DNA TGTGCCAGCTCGCCTAGGGAGGGGACTCAGTATTTT. It codes for CASSPREGTQYF.

A remark on this clonotype: At one of its ends the junction is not consistent with the germline gene, which may arise from a read error. The CDR3 DNA is TGCGCCAGCAGGAGACCCGGGACAAGCGGGGCCAACGTCCCGACTTTC. Amino acids: CASRRPGTSGANVPTF. The J gene is TRBJ2-6, the V gene TRBV4-1; possible D gene TRBD2, 7 bases. The CDR3 is 16 residues long. In germline, CDR1 is MGHRA, CDR2 YSYEKL.